These 26 T cell receptor beta chains came from one sample sequenced in a study of T cells in narcolepsy (dated by TCRdb to about 2018). Libraries were constructed by the immunoSEQ multiplex PCR assay. TCRdb took over this immuneACCESS table, retaining in-frame rearrangements with V and J assigned. Such tables are incomplete; in checked studies, under half of the missing clones stem from an unresolved V gene, and the remainder is unexplained. Counted in this sample were tens of thousands of clones; 75% to 90% of them appeared once. The ten largest clones capture 0.5% to 0.85% of the sample. Source material: memory (CD45RA-) CD4+ T cells from blood. Reading the label with the study, this specimen's cell subset or site is: memory T cells sorted ex vivo from peripheral blood. These receptors all stem from a human donor in good health.

This chain uses TRBV6-6 with TRBJ2-7; TRBD1 is a possible D gene (6 bases). Germline assignment: CDR1 MNHNY and CDR2 SVGAGI (reference sequence). Trimming cost V 4 bases and J 0 bases, with 10 bases left between them. The CDR3 has 14 amino acids. The CDR3 DNA is TGTGCCAGCAGTTGGGACATCTCCTCCTACGAGCAGTACGTC. Its translation is CASSWDISSYEQYV.

The chain carries TRBV14 and TRBJ1-4, with D hard to call. Trimming cost V 4 bases and J 1 base, with 7 bases left between them. The CDR3 runs 14 residues. Germline-derived CDR1 and CDR2 are SGHDN and FVKESK. The CDR3 here is CASSRHLTNEKLFF. CDR3 coding DNA: TGTGCCAGCAGCCGGCATTTAACTAATGAAAAACTGTTTTTT.

V usage is TRBV6-5 and J usage is TRBJ1-6; perhaps TRBD1 as D (6 bases). The length of the CDR3 is 14 residues. Germline V gives CDR1 MNHEY, CDR2 SVGAGI. The germline V and J ends were trimmed by 2 bases and 6 bases, with 8 bases remaining between them. CDR3 nucleotides: TGTGCCAGCAGTTACCGGGGGCGTAATTCACCCCTCCACTTT. It encodes CASSYRGRNSPLHF.

This clone was observed a handful of times. This sequence joins TRBV6-1 and TRBJ2-7, with TRBD1 as a possible D gene (6 bases). Germline V gene lookup returns CDR1 MNHNS and CDR2 SASEGT. Deletions cut 5 bases from V and 3 bases from J, with 17 bases between. This CDR3 is built from 15 residues. The CDR3 DNA follows: TGTGCCAGCAGTCCCCAGCGACACAGGGACTACGAGCAGTACTTC. Translated, it gives CASSPQRHRDYEQYF.

The chain uses TRBV6-5 and TRBJ1-1, with unresolved D. Trimming cost V 10 bases and J 0 bases, with 12 bases left between them. The length of the CDR3 is 13 residues. Germline CDR1 MNHEY, CDR2 SVGAGI. DNA for the CDR3: TGTGCCACCACTTCCGGACTGAACACTGAAGCTTTCTTT. This gives the protein CATTSGLNTEAFF.

This sequence joins TRBV6-1 and TRBJ1-3; D may be TRBD1 (5 bases). Germline CDR1 is MNHNS and CDR2 is SASEGT. The CDR3 has 18 residues. The V end lost 0 bases, the J end lost 4 bases, and 19 bases lay between the germline ends. CDR3 sequence (DNA): TGTGCCAGCAGTGAAGCCTTCGGAGGCCTCGGGGGGGGAAACACCATATATTTT. Protein sequence: CASSEAFGGLGGGNTIYF.

The chain employs TRBV6-4 and TRBJ2-6; D is undetermined. Germline V lookup: CDR1 MRHNA, CDR2 SNTAGT. Trimming removed 5 bases at V and 5 bases at J, with 19 bases between. This CDR3 is built from 17 residues. As DNA, the CDR3 is TGTGCCAGCAGTCGGCGCACACGACAAAGTCGGGCCAACGTCCTGACTTTC. Encoded protein: CASSRRTRQSRANVLTF.

The chain combines TRBV19 with TRBJ2-5; a weak D match, TRBD1 (6 bases). This CDR3 is 13 amino acids long. Trimming pared 3 bases from V and 2 bases from J, leaving 7 bases between. CDR1 is LNHDA, CDR2 SQIVND, per germline (reference sequence). The CDR3 reads CASSMDRQETQYF. In DNA form, the CDR3 reads TGTGCCAGTAGTATGGACAGACAAGAGACCCAGTACTTC.

CDR3 loop: CASSEGRGNEQFF. CDR3 in DNA: TGCGCCAGCAGTGAGGGCAGGGGGAATGAGCAGTTCTTC. The V call is TRBV10-1, the J call TRBJ2-1; TRBD1 matches 7 bases. The J segment lost 7 bases and the V segment lost 2 bases, leaving 2 bases of the junction unmatched. The germline CDR1 and CDR2 sequences are WNHNN and SYGVQD (reference sequence). This CDR3 has 13 residues.

The chain joins TRBV19 to TRBJ2-7, with 8 bases fitting TRBD2. Germline V gene data show CDR1 as LNHDA and CDR2 as SQIVND (reference sequence). Trimming removed 7 bases from V and 7 bases from J; junction bases left unmatched: 6. This CDR3 contains 12 residues. The CDR3 sequence is CASKSGGDEQYV. CDR3 DNA sequence: TGTGCCAGTAAAAGCGGGGGCGATGAGCAGTACGTC.

V usage is TRBV18 and J usage is TRBJ2-4, with TRBD1 identical over 10 bases. In germline, CDR1 is KGHSH, CDR2 LQKENI. Germline trimming cut 1 base from V and 0 bases from J; bases unmatched to any gene: 9. The CDR3 has 19 residues. In DNA form, the CDR3 reads TGTGCCAGCTCACCACGGGCCGGGACAGGGGAGTTAGCCAAAAACATTCAGTACTTC. This translates into CASSPRAGTGELAKNIQYF. Full variable domain (remainder filled in from reference TRBV18 and TRBJ2-4): NAGVMQNPRHLVRRRGQEARLRCSPMKGHSHVYWYRQLPEEGLKFMVYLQKENIIDESGMPKERFSAEFPKEGPSILRIQQVVRGDSAAYFCASSPRAGTGELAKNIQYFGAGTRLSVL.

The chain carries TRBV18 and TRBJ1-6; no firm D call. V was pared by 3 bases and J by 6 bases, with 15 bases between. Germline CDR1 and CDR2: KGHSH and LQKENI. The CDR3 length is 16 residues. CDR3 nucleotides: TGTGCCAGCTCACCTACCTCCGTTAACACTAATTCACCCCTCCACTTT. Residues: CASSPTSVNTNSPLHF. Full variable domain (outside the CDR3, taken from reference TRBV18 and TRBJ1-6): NAGVMQNPRHLVRRRGQEARLRCSPMKGHSHVYWYRQLPEEGLKFMVYLQKENIIDESGMPKERFSAEFPKEGPSILRIQQVVRGDSAAYFCASSPTSVNTNSPLHFGNGTRLTVT.

This chain joins TRBV6-1 and TRBJ1-5, with D perhaps matching TRBD1 (6 bases). Trimming removed 4 bases from V and 2 bases from J, with 12 bases in between. CDR1 is MNHNS and CDR2 is SASEGT in the germline V gene. This CDR3 is 15 amino acids long. The CDR3 sequence: CASSGQVEGNQPQHF. The CDR3 DNA follows: TGTGCCAGCAGTGGACAGGTGGAAGGCAATCAGCCCCAGCATTTT.

The rearrangement uses TRBV12-5 and TRBJ1-1; TRBD1 is a possible D gene (6 bases). V gave up 0 bases and J gave up 6 bases, with 14 bases separating them. Germline CDR1 LGHNT, CDR2 FRNRAP. The CDR3 consists of 15 residues. CDR3 bases: TGTGCTAGTGGTTTGGTACTAGGGGGGATCGCTGAAGCTTTCTTT. The encoded protein is CASGLVLGGIAEAFF.

This chain joins TRBV9 and TRBJ2-1; D may be TRBD1 (5 bases). This CDR3 contains 13 residues. The germline V and J ends were trimmed by 1 base and 10 bases, with 12 bases remaining between them. Germline CDR1 reads SGDLS; CDR2 reads YYNGEE. In DNA form, the CDR3 reads TGTGCCAGCAGCGTATCCTCAGGGCTCGAGCAGTTCTTC. Its protein product is CASSVSSGLEQFF.

This chain connects TRBV7-9 to TRBJ1-6; 7 bases fit TRBD1. With V trimmed by 0 bases and J by 5 bases, 4 bases remained unmatched. Germline lookup yields CDR1 SEHNR and CDR2 FQNEAQ (reference sequence). The CDR3 has 16 amino acids. The CDR3 here is CASSLAGGTDNSPLHF. The CDR3 DNA sequence: TGTGCCAGCAGCTTAGCAGGGGGCACCGATAATTCACCCCTCCACTTT.

The chain uses TRBV2 and TRBJ2-4; maybe TRBD1 (7 bases). The CDR3 has 14 residues. Germline loops: CDR1 SNHLY, CDR2 FYNNEI. V lost 7 bases and J 5 bases, leaving 15 bases between the germline ends. The CDR3 bases are TGTGCCAGCAATGGAGGGGGCTTCGAAAACATTCAGTACTTC. This translates into CASNGGGFENIQYF.

V gene TRBV5-1 combines with J gene TRBJ1-2; TRBD1 matches at 10 bases. In germline, CDR1 is SGHRS, CDR2 YFSETQ. The CDR3 has 14 amino acids. The V and J ends lost 3 bases and 3 bases, in that order; junction bases with no gene match: 2. This CDR3 is CASSSGTGDYGYTF. As DNA, the CDR3 is TGCGCCAGCAGCTCCGGGACAGGGGACTATGGCTACACCTTC. Full variable domain (missing parts from reference TRBV5-1 and TRBJ1-2): KAGVTQTPRYLIKTRGQQVTLSCSPISGHRSVSWYQQTPGQGLQFLFEYFSETQRNKGNFPGRFSGRQFSNSRSEMNVSTLELGDSALYLCASSSGTGDYGYTFGSGTRLTVV.

The V gene is TRBV7-9, the J gene TRBJ1-2; 7 bases align to TRBD1. Germline V gene lookup returns CDR1 SEHNR and CDR2 FQNEAQ (reference sequence). This CDR3 has 15 amino acids. Unmatched junction bases numbered 16, after V lost 7 bases and J lost 8 bases. The CDR3: CASTKLQGRNVGYTF. The CDR3 region has the DNA TGTGCCAGCACCAAGCTACAGGGGAGGAATGTGGGCTACACCTTC.

V gene TRBV29-1 combines with J gene TRBJ2-2; D is uncertain. The CDR3 has 12 residues. Trimming cost V 4 bases and J 1 base, with 4 bases left between them. From germline, CDR1 is SQVTM and CDR2 ANQGSEA. This CDR3 reads CSVGQNTGELFF. The CDR3 DNA sequence: TGCAGCGTTGGGCAGAACACCGGGGAGCTGTTTTTT.

The chain recombines TRBV5-1 with TRBJ1-3, with D unclear. CDR3 length: 17 amino acids. From germline, CDR1 is SGHRS and CDR2 YFSETQ. The V gene lost 1 base and the J gene lost 3 bases, with 17 bases spanning the gap. As DNA, the CDR3 is TGCGCCAGCAGCTTGCGATCAGGAGGAAATTTTGGAAACACCATATATTTT. Translated, it gives CASSLRSGGNFGNTIYF.

The chain links TRBV6-1 to TRBJ1-3, with 9 nucleotides matching TRBD1. CDR3 length: 15 residues. Trimming at V came to 6 bases and at J to 9 bases, leaving 12 bases not matched to a gene. The germline gives CDR1 MNHNS, CDR2 SASEGT. The DNA for the CDR3 is TGTGCCAGCAGCACCGAGACAGGGGGAAGAGGCACCATATATTTT. Its protein product is CASSTETGGRGTIYF.

The chain recombines TRBV11-2 with TRBJ1-1; D is uncertain. With 7 bases removed from V and 2 bases from J, the gap between germline ends came to 11 bases. The CDR3 consists of 13 residues. Germline V gene data show CDR1 as SGHAT and CDR2 as FQNNGV. The CDR3 DNA sequence: TGTGCCAGCACCCCTTATCCTAACACTGAAGCTTTCTTT. Amino acids: CASTPYPNTEAFF.

This clone was picked up one time. The chain is built from TRBV7-9 and TRBJ1-5, with a tentative D call TRBD1 (5 bases). CDR1 is SEHNR and CDR2 is FQNEAQ in the germline V gene (reference sequence). Trimming took off 4 bases at V and 3 bases at J, with 13 bases between the two ends. The length of the CDR3 is 15 residues. The CDR3 here is CASSSDGGYNQPQHF. The DNA for the CDR3 is TGTGCCAGCAGCTCGGACGGGGGGTACAATCAGCCCCAGCATTTT. Full variable domain (remainder filled in from reference TRBV7-9 and TRBJ1-5): DTGVSQNPRHKITKRGQNVTFRCDPISEHNRLYWYRQTLGQGPEFLTYFQNEAQLEKSRLLSDRFSAERPKGSFSTLEIQRTEQGDSAMYLCASSSDGGYNQPQHFGDGTRLSIL.

The chain employs TRBV4-3 and TRBJ1-5; D is unresolved. The CDR3 is 16 residues long. The V end was cut by 0 bases, the J end by 3 bases, with 12 bases between. Germline values: CDR1 LGHNA, CDR2 YSLEER. CDR3 nucleotide sequence: TGCGCCAGCAGCCAAGAATTTCGCCCATACAATCAGCCCCAGCATTTT. Amino acids: CASSQEFRPYNQPQHF.

There are a few counts of this clone. The chain links TRBV4-1 to TRBJ1-2; 7 bases map to TRBD1. The germline V gene has CDR1 MGHRA and CDR2 YSYEKL. Trimming at V came to 2 bases and at J to 5 bases, leaving 11 bases not matched to a gene. The CDR3 spans 16 residues. CDR3 in DNA: TGCGCCAGCAGCCAAACCCAAGACAGGGATCGGTATGGCTACACCTTC. It translates to CASSQTQDRDRYGYTF.